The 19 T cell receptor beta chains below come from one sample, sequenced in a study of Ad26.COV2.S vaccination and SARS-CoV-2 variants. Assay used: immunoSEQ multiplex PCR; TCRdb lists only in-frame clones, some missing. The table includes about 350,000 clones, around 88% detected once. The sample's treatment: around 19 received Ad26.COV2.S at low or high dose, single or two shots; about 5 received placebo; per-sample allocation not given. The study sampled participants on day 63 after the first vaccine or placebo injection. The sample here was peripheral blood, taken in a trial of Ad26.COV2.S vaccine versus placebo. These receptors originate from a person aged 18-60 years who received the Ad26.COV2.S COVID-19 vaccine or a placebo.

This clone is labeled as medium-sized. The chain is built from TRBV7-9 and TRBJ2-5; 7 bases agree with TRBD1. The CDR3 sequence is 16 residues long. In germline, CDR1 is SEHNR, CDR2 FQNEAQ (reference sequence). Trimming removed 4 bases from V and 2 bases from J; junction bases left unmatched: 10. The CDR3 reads CASSSSNRGGQETQYF. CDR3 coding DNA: TGTGCCAGCAGCTCCTCAAACAGGGGCGGACAAGAGACCCAGTACTTC.

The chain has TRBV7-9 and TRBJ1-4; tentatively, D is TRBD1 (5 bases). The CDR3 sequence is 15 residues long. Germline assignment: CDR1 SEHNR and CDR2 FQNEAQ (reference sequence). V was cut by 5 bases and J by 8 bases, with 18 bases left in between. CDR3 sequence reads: CASSQIRVGEEKLFF. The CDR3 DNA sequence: TGTGCCAGCAGCCAGATCAGGGTAGGGGAAGAAAAACTGTTTTTT.

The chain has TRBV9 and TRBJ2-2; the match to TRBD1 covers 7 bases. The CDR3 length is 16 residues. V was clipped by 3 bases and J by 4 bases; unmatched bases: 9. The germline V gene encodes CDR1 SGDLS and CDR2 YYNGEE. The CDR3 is CASSALGGRSTGELFF. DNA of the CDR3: TGTGCCAGCAGCGCCTTAGGGGGCAGGAGCACCGGGGAGCTGTTTTTT. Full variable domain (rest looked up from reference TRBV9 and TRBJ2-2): DSGVTQTPKHLITATGQRVTLRCSPRSGDLSVYWYQQSLDQGLQFLIQYYNGEERAKGNILERFSAQQFPDLHSELNLSSLELGDSALYFCASSALGGRSTGELFFGEGSRLTVL.

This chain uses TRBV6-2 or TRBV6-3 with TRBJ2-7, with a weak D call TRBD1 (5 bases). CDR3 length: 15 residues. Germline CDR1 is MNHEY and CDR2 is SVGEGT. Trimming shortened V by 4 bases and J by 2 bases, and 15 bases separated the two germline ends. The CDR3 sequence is CASSSVGAGTYEQYF. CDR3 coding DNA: TGTGCCAGCAGTTCCGTTGGGGCAGGGACCTACGAGCAGTACTTC.

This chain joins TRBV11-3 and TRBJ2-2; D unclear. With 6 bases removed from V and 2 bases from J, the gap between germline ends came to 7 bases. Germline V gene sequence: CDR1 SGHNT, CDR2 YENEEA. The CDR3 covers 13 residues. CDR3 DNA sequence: TGTGCCAGCAGGAGTAGAAACACCGGGGAGCTGTTTTTT. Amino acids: CASRSRNTGELFF.

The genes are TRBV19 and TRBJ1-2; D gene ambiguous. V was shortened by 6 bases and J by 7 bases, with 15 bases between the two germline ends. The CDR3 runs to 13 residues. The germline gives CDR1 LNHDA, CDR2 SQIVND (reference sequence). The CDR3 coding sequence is TGTGCCAGTAGCCCGGGAGGAAGGCGTGGCTACACCTTC. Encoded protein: CASSPGGRRGYTF.

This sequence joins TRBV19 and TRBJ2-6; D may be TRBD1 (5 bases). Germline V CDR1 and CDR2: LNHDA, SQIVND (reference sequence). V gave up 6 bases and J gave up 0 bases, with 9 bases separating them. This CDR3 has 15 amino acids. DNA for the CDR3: TGTGCCAGTAGGAGACAGCGCTCTGGGGCCAACGTCCTGACTTTC. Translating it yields CASRRQRSGANVLTF.

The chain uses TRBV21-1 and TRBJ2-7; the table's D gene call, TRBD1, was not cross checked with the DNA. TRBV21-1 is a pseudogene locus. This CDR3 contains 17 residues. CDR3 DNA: TGTGCCAGCAGCAAAGCGGCCCGGACAGGGGGAACCTACGAGCAGTACTTC. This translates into CASSKAARTGGTYEQYF.

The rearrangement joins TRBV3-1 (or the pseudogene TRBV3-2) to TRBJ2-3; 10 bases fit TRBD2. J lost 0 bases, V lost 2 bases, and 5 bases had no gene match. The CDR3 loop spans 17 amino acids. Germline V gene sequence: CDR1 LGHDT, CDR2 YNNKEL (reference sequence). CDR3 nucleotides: TGTGCCAGCAGCCAATTACAAGCGGGGGGGAGCACAGATACGCAGTATTTT. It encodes CASSQLQAGGSTDTQYF.

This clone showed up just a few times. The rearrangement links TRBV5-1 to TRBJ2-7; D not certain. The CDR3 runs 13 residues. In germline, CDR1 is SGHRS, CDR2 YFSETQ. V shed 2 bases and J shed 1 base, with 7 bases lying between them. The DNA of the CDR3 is TGCGCCAGCAGCTTCACAGTTTCCTACGAGCAGTACTTC. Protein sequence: CASSFTVSYEQYF.

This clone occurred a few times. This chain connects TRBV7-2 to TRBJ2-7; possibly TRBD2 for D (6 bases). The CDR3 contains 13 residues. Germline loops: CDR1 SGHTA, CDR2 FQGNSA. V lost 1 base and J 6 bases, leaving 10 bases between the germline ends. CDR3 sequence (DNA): TGTGCCAGCAGCTTAGTGGGGGGTCGCGAGCAGTACTTC. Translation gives CASSLVGGREQYF.

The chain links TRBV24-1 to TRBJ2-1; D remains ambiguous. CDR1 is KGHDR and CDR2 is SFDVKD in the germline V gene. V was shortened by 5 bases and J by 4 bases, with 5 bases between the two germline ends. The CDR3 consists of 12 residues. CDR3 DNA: TGTGCCACCAGTGGCTATTACAATGAGCAGTTCTTC. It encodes CATSGYYNEQFF.

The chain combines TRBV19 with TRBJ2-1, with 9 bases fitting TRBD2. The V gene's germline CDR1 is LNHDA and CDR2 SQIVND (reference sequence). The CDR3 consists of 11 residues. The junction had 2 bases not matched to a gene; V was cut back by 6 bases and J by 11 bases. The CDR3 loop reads CASRSSGKQFF. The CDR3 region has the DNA TGTGCCAGTAGATCTAGCGGGAAGCAGTTCTTC.

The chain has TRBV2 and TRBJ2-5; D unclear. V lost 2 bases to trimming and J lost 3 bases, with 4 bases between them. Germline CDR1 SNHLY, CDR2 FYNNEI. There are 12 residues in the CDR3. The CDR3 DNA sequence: TGTGCCAGCAGTGAACGGGAAGAGACCCAGTACTTC. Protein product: CASSEREETQYF.

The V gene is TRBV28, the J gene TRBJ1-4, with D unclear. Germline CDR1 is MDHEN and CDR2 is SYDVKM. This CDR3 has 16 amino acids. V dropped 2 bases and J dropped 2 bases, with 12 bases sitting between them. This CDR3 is CASSLLQLTTNEKLFF. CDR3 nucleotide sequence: TGTGCCAGCAGTTTACTCCAGCTAACCACTAATGAAAAACTGTTTTTT.

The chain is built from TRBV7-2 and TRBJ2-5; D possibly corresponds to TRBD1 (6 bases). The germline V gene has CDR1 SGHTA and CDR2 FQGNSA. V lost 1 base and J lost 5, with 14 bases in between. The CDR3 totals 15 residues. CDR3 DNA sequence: TGTGCCAGCAGCTTAGGGACAGACAGCCGCGAGACCCAGTACTTC. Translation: CASSLGTDSRETQYF.

The CDR3 region is CASSPQVERAKNIQYF. The CDR3 DNA follows: TGTGCCAGCAGCCCCCAAGTCGAGAGGGCCAAAAACATTCAGTACTTC. The rearrangement links TRBV7-2 to TRBJ2-4; no firm D call. The germline V and J ends were trimmed by 5 bases and 1 base, with 15 bases remaining between them. Germline lookup yields CDR1 SGHTA and CDR2 FQGNSA. CDR3 size: 16 residues.

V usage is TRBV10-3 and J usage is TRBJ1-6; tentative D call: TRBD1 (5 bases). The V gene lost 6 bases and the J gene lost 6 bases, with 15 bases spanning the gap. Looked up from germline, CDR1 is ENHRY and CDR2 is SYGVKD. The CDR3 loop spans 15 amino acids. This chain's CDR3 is CAISPIAGGNSPLHF. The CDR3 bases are TGTGCCATCAGCCCGATTGCGGGGGGTAATTCACCCCTCCACTTT.

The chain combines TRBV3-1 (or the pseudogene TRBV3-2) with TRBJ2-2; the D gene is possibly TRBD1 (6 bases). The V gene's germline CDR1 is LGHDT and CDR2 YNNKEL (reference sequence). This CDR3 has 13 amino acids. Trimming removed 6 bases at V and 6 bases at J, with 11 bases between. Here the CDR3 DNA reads TGTGCCAGCAGTCCAGGGGAACCCGGGGAGCTGTTTTTT. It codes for CASSPGEPGELFF.